This is a list of T cell receptor beta chains from one sample in a study of blood T cell repertoires in COVID-19. Clones were sequenced by immunoSEQ multiplex PCR, and TCRdb holds only the in-frame ones, with some missing. The sample records 90,000 to 150,000 clones, about 79% being singletons. Input material: peripheral blood. The receptors come from a woman of 80 years or more with acute or convalescent COVID-19. Each CDR3 is given with its conserved first and last residue. Size is stated for part of the rows, as once, few or many counts, or as a class when the clone is expanded.

clone_size: -; j_call: TRBJ2-3; cdr3_length: 13; v_call: TRBV15; cdr3_aa: CATSRAPTNTQYF
clone_size: once; j_call: TRBJ2-5; cdr3_length: 16; v_call: TRBV6-2/TRBV6-3; cdr3_aa: CASSPGTAQRGETQYF
clone_size: -; j_call: TRBJ2-1; cdr3_length: 13; v_call: TRBV2; cdr3_aa: CASNGPRGNEQFF
clone_size: -; j_call: TRBJ1-3; cdr3_length: 16; v_call: TRBV4-2; cdr3_aa: CASSQERAANENTIYF
clone_size: -; j_call: TRBJ1-2; cdr3_length: 18; v_call: TRBV6-1; cdr3_aa: CASSESQGAVNSNYGYTF
clone_size: -; j_call: TRBJ1-1; cdr3_length: 11; v_call: TRBV3-1/TRBV3-2; cdr3_aa: CASSQGGEAFF
clone_size: once; j_call: TRBJ2-7; cdr3_length: 11; v_call: TRBV20-1; cdr3_aa: CSARGPYEQYF
clone_size: -; j_call: TRBJ2-7; cdr3_length: 11; v_call: TRBV20-1; cdr3_aa: CSARKGYEQYF
clone_size: -; j_call: TRBJ1-1; cdr3_length: 13; v_call: TRBV7-3; cdr3_aa: CASSWGPNTEAFF
clone_size: -; j_call: TRBJ2-5; cdr3_length: 13; v_call: TRBV29-1; cdr3_aa: CSVDGGRGRTQYF
clone_size: -; j_call: TRBJ2-3; cdr3_length: 17; v_call: TRBV3-1/TRBV3-2; cdr3_aa: CASSHAFLAGAGDTQYF
clone_size: -; j_call: TRBJ1-2; cdr3_length: 16; v_call: TRBV11-2; cdr3_aa: CASSRALGQGGFGYTF
clone_size: -; j_call: TRBJ2-1; cdr3_length: 15; v_call: TRBV19; cdr3_aa: CATREGLAFYNEQFF
clone_size: -; j_call: TRBJ2-5; cdr3_length: 11; v_call: TRBV30; cdr3_aa: CAWARQETQYF
clone_size: -; j_call: TRBJ1-1; cdr3_length: 13; v_call: TRBV30; cdr3_aa: CAWSKGEGTEAFF
clone_size: once; j_call: TRBJ1-1; cdr3_length: 14; v_call: TRBV5-6; cdr3_aa: CASSPGTQNTEAFF
clone_size: -; j_call: TRBJ2-1; cdr3_length: 15; v_call: TRBV29-1; cdr3_aa: CSVEGTSGRNYEQFF
clone_size: -; j_call: TRBJ1-1; cdr3_length: 13; v_call: TRBV12-3/TRBV12-4; cdr3_aa: CASTPTGVTEAFF
clone_size: once; j_call: TRBJ2-2; cdr3_length: 14; v_call: TRBV7-2; cdr3_aa: CASSSGVNTGELFF
clone_size: few; j_call: TRBJ1-1; cdr3_length: 14; v_call: TRBV7-2; cdr3_aa: CASSVGTVVTEAFF